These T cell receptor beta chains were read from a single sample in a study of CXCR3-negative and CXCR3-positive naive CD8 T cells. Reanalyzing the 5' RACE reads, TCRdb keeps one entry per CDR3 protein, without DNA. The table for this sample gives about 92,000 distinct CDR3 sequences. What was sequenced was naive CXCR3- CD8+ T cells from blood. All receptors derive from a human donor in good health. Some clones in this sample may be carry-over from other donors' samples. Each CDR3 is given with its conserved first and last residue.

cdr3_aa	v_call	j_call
CATSTGSGELFF	TRBV15	TRBJ2-2
CASRGTATGNTIYF	TRBV27	TRBJ1-3
CASSSTSGPYNEQFF	TRBV7-2	TRBJ2-1
CASSLQTSYEQYF	TRBV7-9	TRBJ2-7
CAWNLNRGHEQYF	TRBV30	TRBJ2-7
CASSHPKDREYTDTQYF	TRBV11-2	TRBJ2-3
CSARDPVPGPYNEQFF	TRBV20-1	TRBJ2-1
CASSQLAGELFF	TRBV4-1	TRBJ2-2
CSVVAGEIYEQYF	TRBV29-1	TRBJ2-7
CSIAGSTGTNEQFF	TRBV29-1	TRBJ2-1
CASSPRSLEDEQYF	TRBV18	TRBJ2-7
CASPPDRAWERQSYEQYF	TRBV7-8	TRBJ2-7
CASKQTTGELFF	TRBV25-1	TRBJ2-2
CASSPRGLPYEQYF	TRBV7-9	TRBJ2-7
CASSFKGQGPYEQYF	TRBV5-1	TRBJ2-7
CASSWGTGIEQYF	TRBV7-9	TRBJ2-7
CSVPEQGAFNEQFF	TRBV29-1	TRBJ2-1
CASSPGLAGYNEQFF	TRBV14	TRBJ2-1
CSARARDRSYEQYF	TRBV20-1	TRBJ2-7
CSGLTENTEAFF	TRBV29-1	TRBJ1-1
CASSGGTSGGTDTQYF	TRBV9	TRBJ2-3
CSVEGQGVDNEQFF	TRBV29-1	TRBJ2-1
CASNPQGPELLAQYF	TRBV21-1	TRBJ2-7
CATSTAAITDTQYF	TRBV15	TRBJ2-3
CASSPTGVPEAFF	TRBV6-2/TRBV6-3	TRBJ1-1
CASNRVSNQPQHF	TRBV2	TRBJ1-5
CASSYSNTGELFF	TRBV6-5	TRBJ2-2
CAISEPFDGAYEQYF	TRBV10-3	TRBJ2-7
CASSSPPGLAGGRPGYEQYF	TRBV28	TRBJ2-7
CASSFTGDEQYF	TRBV28	TRBJ2-7
CASSLGRLGQGLGEQFF	TRBV28	TRBJ2-1
CASSRGQLSYNEQFF	TRBV6-2/TRBV6-3	TRBJ2-1
CASSPPPAADNEQFF	TRBV27	TRBJ2-1
CASSQLQGQLQETQYF	TRBV4-1	TRBJ2-5
CASSIWVAGGHNEQFF	TRBV19	TRBJ2-1
CASSQGGVYEQYF	TRBV14	TRBJ2-7
CASSLGVGDTQYF	TRBV5-4	TRBJ2-3
CASSMMESYGYTF	TRBV19	TRBJ1-2
CASSFIADYEQYF	TRBV7-2	TRBJ2-7
CASSSQTGVYDEQFF	TRBV7-2	TRBJ2-1
CASSPLLRTGPYEQYF	TRBV11-1	TRBJ2-7
CASSPAGTYEQYF	TRBV12-3/TRBV12-4	TRBJ2-7
CASSKDRAEVWNEQFF	TRBV7-3	TRBJ2-1
CASRGQEDTEAFF	TRBV28	TRBJ1-1
CAWSTGTSGSLDTQYF	TRBV30	TRBJ2-3
CASTTPWGNTEAFF	TRBV7-9	TRBJ1-1
CGSSYADTGELFF	TRBV6-2/TRBV6-3	TRBJ2-2
CASSHGGNTIYF	TRBV7-6	TRBJ1-3